Following are 10 T cell receptor beta chains from one sample sequenced in a study of cytomegalovirus exposure and HLA in healthy donors. Primers for the PCR totalled 60 Vbeta and 13 Jbeta. Using immunoSEQ multiplex PCR, the repertoire was profiled, and TCRdb retains in-frame clones only, with some absent. The sample lists some 200,000 clones, approximately 79% seen once, with 1.5% to 2% in the top ten. The sequenced sample was PBMCs. These receptors were obtained from a man younger than 35 in good health and CMV-seronegative.

The genes are TRBV4-3 and TRBJ1-1; D unclear. Deletions cut 1 base from V and 4 bases from J, with 10 bases between. CDR3 length: 14 residues. Germline values: CDR1 LGHNA, CDR2 YSLEER. The CDR3 DNA reads as TGCGCCAGCAGCCAAGTGCAGGAATCCACTGAAGCTTTCTTT. Its translation is CASSQVQESTEAFF.

The chain has TRBV2 and TRBJ2-3; the D gene is possibly TRBD2 (5 bases). V lost 0 bases and J 8 bases, leaving 12 bases between the germline ends. There are 14 residues in the CDR3. Germline V gene sequence: CDR1 SNHLY, CDR2 FYNNEI. CDR3 residues: CASSEALKEGTQYF. CDR3 sequence (DNA): TGTGCCAGCAGTGAAGCGCTTAAAGAGGGTACGCAGTATTTT.

This rearrangement joins TRBV9 to TRBJ2-5; TRBD2 matches at 8 bases. The germline V gene encodes CDR1 SGDLS and CDR2 YYNGEE. The CDR3 totals 12 residues. Unmatched junction bases numbered 0, after V lost 3 bases and J lost 5 bases. The CDR3 is CASSGGGETQYF. CDR3 coding DNA: TGTGCCAGCAGCGGCGGGGGGGAGACCCAGTACTTC.

V gene TRBV10-3 combines with J gene TRBJ1-2; 9 bases map to TRBD1. With V trimmed by 2 bases and J by 6 bases, 4 bases remained unmatched. Germline CDR1 reads ENHRY; CDR2 reads SYGVKD. This CDR3 has 14 amino acids. CDR3 DNA sequence: TGTGCCATCAGTGAGCCAGACAGGGGGGATGGCTACACCTTC. This codes for CAISEPDRGDGYTF.

V and J are TRBV7-6 and TRBJ1-6; 8 bases fit TRBD1. The CDR3 runs to 14 residues. In germline, CDR1 is SGHVS, CDR2 FNYEAQ. Losses at the gene ends were 5 bases for V and 7 bases for J; bases not matched to a gene: 4. The CDR3 here is CASSPGQGNSPLHF. For the CDR3, the DNA is TGTGCCAGCAGCCCTGGACAGGGAAATTCACCCCTCCACTTT.

The chain carries TRBV30 and TRBJ2-2, with TRBD1 as a possible D gene (6 bases). Between the trimmed V and J ends, which lost 0 bases and 7 bases, there was a span of 12 bases. The germline V gene encodes CDR1 GTSNPN and CDR2 SVGIG (reference sequence). This CDR3 has 14 residues. CDR3 bases: TGTGCCTGGAGTGTACCAGGGGCTGGCGGGGAGCTGTTTTTT. Translated, it gives CAWSVPGAGGELFF.

The chain carries TRBV5-8 and TRBJ1-2; 12 positions agree with TRBD1. The length of the CDR3 is 16 residues. Germline values: CDR1 SGHTS, CDR2 YDEGEE. Trimming at V came to 4 bases and at J to 5 bases, leaving 9 bases not matched to a gene. The chain's CDR3 is CASSLRDRGLKYGYTF. In DNA form, the CDR3 reads TGTGCCAGCAGCCTTCGGGACAGGGGGCTTAAGTATGGCTACACCTTC.

The chain carries TRBV10-3 and TRBJ1-2; 8 nucleotides line up with TRBD1. Trimming at V came to 6 bases and at J to 4 bases, leaving 10 bases not matched to a gene. This CDR3 contains 15 residues. Germline assignment: CDR1 ENHRY and CDR2 SYGVKD. CDR3 sequence reads: CAIREDRGRFYGYTF. CDR3 nucleotides: TGTGCCATCAGGGAAGACAGGGGCCGGTTCTATGGCTACACCTTC.

This clone was found once. The chain recombines TRBV5-1 with TRBJ2-3; 7 bases are shared with TRBD2. The CDR3 totals 14 residues. Germline CDR1 SGHRS, CDR2 YFSETQ. The trim removed 5 bases at V and 2 bases at J, leaving 5 bases unmatched. The CDR3 bases are TGCGCCAGCAGGAAGGGAGGGAACACAGATACGCAGTATTTT. Translated, it gives CASRKGGNTDTQYF.

The chain uses TRBV10-3 and TRBJ1-1, with D tentatively TRBD1 (5 bases). Trimming pared 6 bases from V and 4 bases from J, leaving 12 bases between. The germline V gene has CDR1 ENHRY and CDR2 SYGVKD. This CDR3 spans 13 amino acids. In DNA, the CDR3 is TGTGCCATCAGCAGGGAAGCGAGCACTGAAGCTTTCTTT. Its protein is CAISREASTEAFF.